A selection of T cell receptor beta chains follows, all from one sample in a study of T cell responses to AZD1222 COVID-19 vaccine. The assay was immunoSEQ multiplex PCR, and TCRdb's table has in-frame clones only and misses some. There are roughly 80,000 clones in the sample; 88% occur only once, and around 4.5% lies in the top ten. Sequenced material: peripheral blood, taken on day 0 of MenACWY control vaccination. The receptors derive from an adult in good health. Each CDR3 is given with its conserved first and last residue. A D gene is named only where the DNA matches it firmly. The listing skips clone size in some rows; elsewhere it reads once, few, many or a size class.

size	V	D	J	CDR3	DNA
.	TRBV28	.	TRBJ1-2	CASSPPDGTSGYTF	TGTGCCAGCTCCCCGCCGGACGGGACTAGTGGCTACACCTTC
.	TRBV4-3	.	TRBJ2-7	CASSQAFGYEQYF	TGCGCCAGCAGCCAAGCGTTTGGGTACGAGCAGTACTTC
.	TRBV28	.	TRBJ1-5	CASSFSQGIGSNQPQHF	TGTGCCAGCAGTTTCTCTCAGGGGATCGGGAGCAATCAGCCCCAGCATTTT
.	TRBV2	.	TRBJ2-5	CASSDGLWGDRVTQYF	TGTGCCAGCAGTGACGGCCTTTGGGGAGATAGAGTGACCCAGTACTTC
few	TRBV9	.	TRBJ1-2	CASSVARVAGSGGYGYTF	TGTGCCAGCAGCGTAGCCCGGGTGGCAGGGTCCGGGGGATATGGCTACACCTTC
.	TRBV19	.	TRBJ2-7	CASSRSVGPYEQYF	TGTGCCAGTAGTAGGTCCGTGGGGCCCTACGAGCAGTACTTC
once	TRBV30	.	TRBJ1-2	CAWSVQGGRNYGYTF	TGTGCCTGGAGTGTACAAGGAGGGAGAAACTATGGCTACACCTTC
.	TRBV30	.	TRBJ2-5	CAWSPRTVGETQYF	TGTGCCTGGAGTCCCCGGACAGTGGGAGAGACCCAGTACTTC
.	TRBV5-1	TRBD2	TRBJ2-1	CASSLAGGTYNEQFF	TGCGCCAGCAGCTTGGCGGGGGGTACCTACAATGAGCAGTTCTTC
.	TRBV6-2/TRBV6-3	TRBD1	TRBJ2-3	CASSYAHRGGDTQYF	TGTGCCAGCAGTTACGCCCACAGGGGCGGAGATACGCAGTATTTT
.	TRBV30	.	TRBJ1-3	CAWAAGTRGHTIYF	TGTGCCTGGGCAGCCGGGACCCGCGGCCACACCATATATTTT
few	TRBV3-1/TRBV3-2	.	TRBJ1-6	CASSLLGSYNSPLHF	TGTGCCAGCAGCTTACTTGGCTCCTATAATTCACCCCTCCACTTT
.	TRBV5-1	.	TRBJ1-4	CASSLNEKLFF	TGCGCCAGCAGCCTGAATGAAAAACTGTTTTTT
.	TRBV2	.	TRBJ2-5	CASSDGVQETQYF	TGTGCCAGCAGTGACGGCGTCCAAGAGACCCAGTACTTC
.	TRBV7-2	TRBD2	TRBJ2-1	CASSLGRLAVSYNEQFF	TGTGCCAGCAGCTTAGGTCGACTAGCGGTCTCCTACAATGAGCAGTTCTTC
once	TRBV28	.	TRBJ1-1	CASKSGTEAFF	TGTGCCAGCAAGTCGGGTACTGAAGCTTTCTTT
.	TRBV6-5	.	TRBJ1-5	CASRVSGSGQPQHF	TGTGCCAGCAGGGTATCAGGATCAGGTCAGCCCCAGCATTTT
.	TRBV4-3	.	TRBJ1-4	CASSQDTVAGRSATNEKLFF	TGCGCCAGCAGCCAGGATACGGTGGCAGGGCGATCTGCAACTAATGAAAAACTGTTTTTT
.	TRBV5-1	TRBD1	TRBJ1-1	CASRPRDRGLNTEAFF	TGCGCCAGCAGACCCCGGGACAGGGGGTTGAACACTGAAGCTTTCTTT
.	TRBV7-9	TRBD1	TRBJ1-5	CASSPATGGSNQPQHF	TGTGCCAGCAGCCCAGCGACAGGGGGTAGCAATCAGCCCCAGCATTTT
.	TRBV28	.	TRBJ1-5	CASSHRNSNQPQHF	TGTGCCAGCAGCCACAGGAATAGCAATCAGCCCCAGCATTTT
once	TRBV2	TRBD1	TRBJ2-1	CASRQGVYNEQFF	TGTGCCAGCAGACAGGGGGTATACAATGAGCAGTTCTTC
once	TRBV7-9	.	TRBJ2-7	CASSGRSYEQYF	TGTGCCAGCTCGGGACGATCCTACGAGCAGTACTTC
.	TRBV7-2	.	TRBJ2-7	CASSLGSSVGEQYF	TGTGCCAGCAGCTTAGGTTCTAGTGTAGGCGAGCAGTACTTC
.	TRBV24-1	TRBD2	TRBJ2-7	CATSDSGTSGSYEQYF	TGTGCCACCAGTGACTCCGGGACTAGCGGGAGCTACGAGCAGTACTTC
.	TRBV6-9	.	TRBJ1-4	CASSSGVHEKLFF	TGTGCCAGCAGTTCCGGCGTACATGAAAAACTGTTTTTT
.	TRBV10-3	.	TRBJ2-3	CAISESTDTQYF	TGTGCCATCAGTGAGTCGACAGATACGCAGTATTTT
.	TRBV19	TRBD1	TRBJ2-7	CASSSSTGVYEQYF	TGTGCCAGTAGTTCCTCCACAGGGGTCTACGAGCAGTACTTC
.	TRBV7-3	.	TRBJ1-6	CASSLERGYSPLHF	TGTGCCAGCAGCTTAGAACGAGGATATTCACCCCTCCACTTT
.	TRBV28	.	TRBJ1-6	CASRPAVGNYSPLHF	TGTGCCAGCAGGCCGGCGGTTGGTAATTATTCACCCCTCCACTTT
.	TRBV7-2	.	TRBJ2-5	CASSLGQETQYF	TGTGCCAGCAGCCTTGGACAAGAGACCCAGTACTTC
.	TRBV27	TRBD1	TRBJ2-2	CASSQRGRTGELFF	TGTGCCAGCAGCCAGAGGGGGCGCACCGGGGAGCTGTTTTTT